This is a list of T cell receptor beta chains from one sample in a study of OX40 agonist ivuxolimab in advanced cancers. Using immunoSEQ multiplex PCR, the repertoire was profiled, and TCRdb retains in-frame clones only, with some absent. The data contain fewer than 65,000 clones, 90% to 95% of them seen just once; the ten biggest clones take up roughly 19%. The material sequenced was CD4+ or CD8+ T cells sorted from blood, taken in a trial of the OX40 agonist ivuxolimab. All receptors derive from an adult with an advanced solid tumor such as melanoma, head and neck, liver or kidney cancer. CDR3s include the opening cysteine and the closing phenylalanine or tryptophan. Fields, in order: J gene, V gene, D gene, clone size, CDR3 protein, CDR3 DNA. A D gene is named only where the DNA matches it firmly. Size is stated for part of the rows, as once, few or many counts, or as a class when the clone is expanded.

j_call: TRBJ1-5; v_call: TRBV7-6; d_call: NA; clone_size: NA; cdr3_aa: CASSLGVGTRQPQHF; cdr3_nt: TGTGCCAGCAGCTTAGGTGTCGGAACAAGGCAGCCCCAGCATTTT
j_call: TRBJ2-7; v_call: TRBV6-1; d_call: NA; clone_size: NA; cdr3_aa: CASSEGGTAYEQYF; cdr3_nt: TGTGCCAGCAGTGAAGGTGGAACCGCCTACGAGCAGTACTTC
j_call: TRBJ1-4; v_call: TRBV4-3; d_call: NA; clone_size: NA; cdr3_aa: CASSQGSTRGEKLFF; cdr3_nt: TGCGCCAGCAGCCAAGGGTCAACGAGGGGTGAAAAACTGTTTTTT
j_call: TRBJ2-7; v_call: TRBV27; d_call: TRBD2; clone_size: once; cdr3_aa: CASSQGLAGSEQYF; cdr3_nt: TGTGCCAGCAGCCAGGGACTAGCGGGAAGCGAGCAGTACTTC
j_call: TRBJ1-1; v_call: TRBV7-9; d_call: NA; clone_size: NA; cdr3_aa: CASSYITEAFF; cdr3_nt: TGTGCCAGCAGCTATATAACTGAAGCTTTCTTT
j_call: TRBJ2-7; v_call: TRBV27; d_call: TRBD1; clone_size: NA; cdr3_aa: CASSLFGTAYEQYF; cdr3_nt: TGTGCCAGCAGTTTATTCGGGACAGCCTACGAGCAGTACTTC
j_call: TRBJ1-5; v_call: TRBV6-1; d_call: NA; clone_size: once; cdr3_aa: CASSFPTGPNQPQHF; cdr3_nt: TGTGCCAGCAGTTTCCCTACAGGGCCAAATCAGCCCCAGCATTTT
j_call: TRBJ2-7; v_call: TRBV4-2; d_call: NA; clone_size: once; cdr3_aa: CASSQETGYEQYF; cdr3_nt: TGTGCCAGCAGCCAAGAGACAGGCTACGAGCAGTACTTC
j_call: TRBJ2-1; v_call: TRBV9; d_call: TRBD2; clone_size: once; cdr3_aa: CASSVDRGSTYEQFF; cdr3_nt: TGTGCCAGCAGCGTAGACCGCGGGAGTACCTATGAGCAGTTCTTC
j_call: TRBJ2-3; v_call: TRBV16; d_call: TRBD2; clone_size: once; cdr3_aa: CASSQSGLAGEHSKITDTQYF; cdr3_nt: TGTGCCAGCAGCCAATCTGGGCTAGCGGGCGAACACTCTAAGATCACAGATACGCAGTATTTT
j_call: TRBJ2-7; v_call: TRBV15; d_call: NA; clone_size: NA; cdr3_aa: CATSGGWGYEQYF; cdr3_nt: TGTGCCACCAGCGGGGGGTGGGGGTACGAGCAGTACTTC
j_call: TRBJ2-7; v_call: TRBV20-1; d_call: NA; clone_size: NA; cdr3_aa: CSALPGPEQYF; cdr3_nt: TGCAGTGCCCTACCTGGGCCCGAGCAGTACTTC
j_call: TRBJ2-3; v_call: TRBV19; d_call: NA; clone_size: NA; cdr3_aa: CASSTGADTQYF; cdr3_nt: TGTGCCAGTAGCACTGGAGCAGATACGCAGTATTTT
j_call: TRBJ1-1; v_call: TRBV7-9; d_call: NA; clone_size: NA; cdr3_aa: CASSLGARTEAFF; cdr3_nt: TGTGCCAGCAGCTTAGGGGCGAGAACTGAAGCTTTCTTT
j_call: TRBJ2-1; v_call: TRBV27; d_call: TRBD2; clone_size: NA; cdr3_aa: CASSLGTSLRELLYEQFF; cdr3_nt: TGTGCCAGCAGTTTAGGTACTAGTTTGCGGGAGCTTTTGTATGAGCAGTTCTTC
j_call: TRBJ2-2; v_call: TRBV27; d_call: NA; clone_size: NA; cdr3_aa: CASSFVGYENTGELFF; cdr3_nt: TGTGCCAGCAGTTTTGTGGGTTATGAGAACACCGGGGAGCTGTTTTTT
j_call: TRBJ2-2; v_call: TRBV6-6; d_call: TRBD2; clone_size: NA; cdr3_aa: CASSLSSGTNTGELFF; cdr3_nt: TGTGCCAGCAGTTTATCTAGCGGGACGAACACCGGGGAGCTGTTTTTT
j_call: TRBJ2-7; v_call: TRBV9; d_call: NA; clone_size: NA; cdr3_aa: CASSSGYAEQYF; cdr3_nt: TGTGCCAGCAGCTCGGGGTATGCCGAGCAGTACTTC
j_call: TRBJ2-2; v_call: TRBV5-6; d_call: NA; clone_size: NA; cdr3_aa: CASSPNPNTGELFF; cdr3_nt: TGTGCCAGCAGCCCTAACCCGAACACCGGGGAGCTGTTTTTT
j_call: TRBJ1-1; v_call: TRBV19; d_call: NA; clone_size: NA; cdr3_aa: CASGGLLGSEAFF; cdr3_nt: TGTGCCAGTGGGGGACTGTTGGGCAGTGAAGCTTTCTTT
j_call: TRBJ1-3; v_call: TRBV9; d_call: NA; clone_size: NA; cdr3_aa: CASSTTGTRGNTIYF; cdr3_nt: TGTGCCAGCAGCACGACCGGGACGCGAGGAAACACCATATATTTT
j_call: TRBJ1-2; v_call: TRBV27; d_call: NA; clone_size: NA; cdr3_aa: CASSFLGREGYTF; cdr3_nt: TGTGCCAGCAGTTTTCTGGGGCGGGAGGGCTACACCTTC